Here is one T cell receptor (beta chain) with its context. Original methodology: By means of reference gene primer amplification, nucleated cell counts were estimated. Profiling relied on immunoSEQ multiplex PCR, and the TCRdb table lists in-frame clones only, not all of them. D and trimming come from the DNA, and the V and J calls and clone size come from that table. The sample has about 110,000 clones, around 81% seen once. These data belong to a study of blood T cell repertoires in COVID-19. Study information: Samples taken during acute and convalescent COVID-19 were collected in the United States, Italy and Spain. Sources were T cells, B-cell-depleted T cells, or PBMCs; the material itself was cDNA or gDNA.

This TCR was recovered from a woman in her sixties or seventies with acute or convalescent COVID-19. Sequenced: peripheral blood.

In DNA, the CDR3 is TGCGCCAGCAGCGCGGGGGGTAAAGAGACCCAGTACTTC. Amino acid sequence: CASSAGGKETQYF. This chain uses TRBV5-1 with TRBJ2-5; TRBD2 aligns across 8 bases. The CDR3 sequence is 13 residues long. CDR1 is SGHRS, CDR2 YFSETQ, per germline. The ends lost 4 bases at V and 3 bases at J; junction bases unmatched: 2.